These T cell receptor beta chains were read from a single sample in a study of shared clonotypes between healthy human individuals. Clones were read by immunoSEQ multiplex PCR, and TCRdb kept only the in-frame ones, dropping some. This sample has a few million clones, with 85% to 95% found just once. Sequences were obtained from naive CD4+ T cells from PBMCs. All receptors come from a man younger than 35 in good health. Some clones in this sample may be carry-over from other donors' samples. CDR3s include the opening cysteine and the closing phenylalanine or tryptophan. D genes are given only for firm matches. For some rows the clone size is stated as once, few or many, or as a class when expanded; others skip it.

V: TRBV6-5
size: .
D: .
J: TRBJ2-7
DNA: TGTGCCAGCAGTTACTCCTCAGGAGTCCCCTACGAGCAGTACTTC
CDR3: CASSYSSGVPYEQYF

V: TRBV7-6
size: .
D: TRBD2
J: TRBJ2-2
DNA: TGTGCCAGCAGCCCGCGGGCGGGAGCGAGCACCGGGGAGCTGTTTTTT
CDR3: CASSPRAGASTGELFF

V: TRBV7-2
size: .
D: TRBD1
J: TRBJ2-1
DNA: TGTGCCAGCAGAATTTTTACCGGGACAGGGGCCTACAATGAGCAGTTCTTC
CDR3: CASRIFTGTGAYNEQFF

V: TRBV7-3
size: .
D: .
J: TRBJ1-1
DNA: TGTGCCAGCAGCTTAACCGCGGGGGACACTGAAGCTTTCTTT
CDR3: CASSLTAGDTEAFF

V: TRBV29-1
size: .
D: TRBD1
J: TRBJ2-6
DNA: TGCAGCGTTGCAACTCGGCCGGGACAGGGCCTCTCTGGGGCCAACGTCCTGACTTTC
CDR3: CSVATRPGQGLSGANVLTF

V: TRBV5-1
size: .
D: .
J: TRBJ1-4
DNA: TGCGCCAGCAGCTTGGGGCAGGGGAATGAAAAACTGTTTTTT
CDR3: CASSLGQGNEKLFF

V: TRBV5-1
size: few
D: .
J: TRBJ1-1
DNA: TGCGCCAGCAGTAGACTAGGAGGAAACACTGAAGCTTTCTTT
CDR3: CASSRLGGNTEAFF

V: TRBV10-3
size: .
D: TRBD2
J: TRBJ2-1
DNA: TGTGCCATCAGTGAGTGGCTAGCGGGAGCCTACAATGAGCAGTTCTTC
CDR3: CAISEWLAGAYNEQFF

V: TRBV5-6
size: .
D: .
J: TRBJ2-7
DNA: TGTGCCAGCAGCTTCCGGGGAACCCGTTACGAGCAGTACTTC
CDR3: CASSFRGTRYEQYF

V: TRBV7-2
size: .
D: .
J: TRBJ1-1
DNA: TGTGCCAGCAGCTTATTGGTGGGACGGGCGAACACTGAAGCTTTCTTT
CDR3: CASSLLVGRANTEAFF

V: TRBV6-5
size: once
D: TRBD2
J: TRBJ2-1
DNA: TGTGCCAGCACTAGGACTAGCGGGATTTACAATGAGCAGTTCTTC
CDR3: CASTRTSGIYNEQFF

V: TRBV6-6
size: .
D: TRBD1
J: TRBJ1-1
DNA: TGTGCCAGCAGTTCGCCCGGGACAGGGTCGGGCACTGAAGCTTTCTTT
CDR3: CASSSPGTGSGTEAFF

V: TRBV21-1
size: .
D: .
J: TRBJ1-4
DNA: TGTGCCAGCAGCCCTCAACCTCAGGGGGAAAAACTGTTTTTT
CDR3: CASSPQPQGEKLFF

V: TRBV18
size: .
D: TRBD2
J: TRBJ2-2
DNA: TGTGCCAGCTCACCACCCGGGACTAGCGGGTCTGCCGGGGAGCTGTTTTTT
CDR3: CASSPPGTSGSAGELFF

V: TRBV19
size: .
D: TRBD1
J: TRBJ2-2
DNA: TGTGCCAGTAGTATATGGTCGGGACAGGGTGCCGGGGAGCTGTTTTTT
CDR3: CASSIWSGQGAGELFF

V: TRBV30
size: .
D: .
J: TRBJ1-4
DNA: TGTGCCTGGAGTGTACTAGGCCCTACCACTACTAATGAAAAACTGTTTTTT
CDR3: CAWSVLGPTTTNEKLFF

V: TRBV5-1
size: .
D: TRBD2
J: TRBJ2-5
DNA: TGCGCCAGCAGCTTGGGACTAGCGGCCAACCAAGAGACCCAGTACTTC
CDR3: CASSLGLAANQETQYF